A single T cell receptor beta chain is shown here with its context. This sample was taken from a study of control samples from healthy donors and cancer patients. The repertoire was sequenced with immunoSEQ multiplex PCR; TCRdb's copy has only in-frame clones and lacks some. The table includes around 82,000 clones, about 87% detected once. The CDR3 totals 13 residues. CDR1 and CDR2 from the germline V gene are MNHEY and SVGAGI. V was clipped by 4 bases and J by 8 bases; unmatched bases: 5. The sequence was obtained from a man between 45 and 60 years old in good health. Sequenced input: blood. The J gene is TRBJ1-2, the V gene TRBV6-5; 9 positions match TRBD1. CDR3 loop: CASSLRQGEGYTF. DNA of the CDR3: TGTGCCAGCAGTTTGAGACAGGGGGAGGGCTACACCTTC.